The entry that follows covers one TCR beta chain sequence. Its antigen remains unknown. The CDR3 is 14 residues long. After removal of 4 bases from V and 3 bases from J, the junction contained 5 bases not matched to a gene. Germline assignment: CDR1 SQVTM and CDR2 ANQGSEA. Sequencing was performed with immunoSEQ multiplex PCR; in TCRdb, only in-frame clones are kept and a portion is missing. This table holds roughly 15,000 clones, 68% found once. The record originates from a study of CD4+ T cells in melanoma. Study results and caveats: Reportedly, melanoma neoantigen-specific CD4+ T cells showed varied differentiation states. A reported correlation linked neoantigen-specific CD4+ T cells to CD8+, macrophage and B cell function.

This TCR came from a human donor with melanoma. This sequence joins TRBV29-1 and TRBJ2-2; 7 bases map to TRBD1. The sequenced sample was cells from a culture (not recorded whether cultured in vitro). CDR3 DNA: TGCAGCGTTGGAAAAACAGGGGACACCGGGGAGCTGTTTTTT. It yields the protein CSVGKTGDTGELFF.